This entry describes one T cell receptor (beta chain). What it binds is unknown. This entry is derived from a study of Tregs in tolerant kidney transplant recipients. The CDR3 totals 16 residues. V lost 7 bases, J lost 7 bases, and 25 bases lay in between. Unstimulated regulatory T cells (CD4+CD25+CD127-), CD4+CD25- non-regulatory cells, CD4 and CD8 cells were FACS-sorted from thawed PBMCs. Notes on the study in general: Activated donor B cell expansion appeared to reveal the most relevant donor-specific TCRbeta repertoire. No direct test of biological reproducibility was done here.

Profiling relied on immunoSEQ multiplex PCR, and the TCRdb table lists in-frame clones only, not all of them. The sample contains roughly 120,000 clones, approximately 90% of which appear only once. The chain couples TRBV23-1 to TRBJ2-5; D gene unclear. TRBV23-1 carries the ORF label, with uncertain function. This clonotype was sampled from a human donor in good health. Sequenced: CD4+ T cells from blood. The CDR3 bases are TGCGCCAGCAATACCACCACAGAAAACATCGATGGGACCCAGTACTTC. This translates into CASNTTTENIDGTQYF.